These 6 T cell receptor beta chains came from one sample sequenced in a study of OX40 agonist ivuxolimab in advanced cancers. The library was generated by the immunoSEQ multiplex PCR assay. This immuneACCESS table, as held by TCRdb, lists in-frame sequences with V and J called but not all clones. Of the missing ones, under half trace to an unresolved V gene in checked studies; the others have no known cause. Across this sample there are 55,000 to 75,000 clones, with roughly nine tenths seen only once. The ten largest clonotypes hold 3% to 4% of the sample. The starting material was CD4+ or CD8+ T cells sorted from blood, obtained in a trial of the OX40 agonist ivuxolimab. The receptors come from an adult with an advanced solid tumor such as melanoma, head and neck, liver or kidney cancer.

V and J are TRBV6-1 and TRBJ2-5; 12 nucleotides agree with TRBD2. J lost 6 bases, V lost 1 base, and 9 bases had no gene match. From germline, CDR1 is MNHNS and CDR2 SASEGT. This CDR3 contains 17 residues. The CDR3 sequence is CASSEEGTSGRWKTQYF. In nucleotides, the CDR3 is TGTGCCAGCAGTGAAGAGGGAACTAGCGGGAGGTGGAAGACCCAGTACTTC.

The V call is TRBV15, the J call TRBJ2-5; 7 bases are shared with TRBD2. This CDR3 is 13 amino acids long. The V gene's germline CDR1 is LNHNV and CDR2 YYDKDF (reference sequence). The junction had 6 bases not matched to a gene; V was cut back by 6 bases and J by 5 bases. In nucleotides, the CDR3 is TGTGCCACCAGGCCTCGGGGAGGGGAGACCCAGTACTTC. This codes for CATRPRGGETQYF.

The V and J genes are TRBV27 and TRBJ2-7, with D unclear. V was shortened by 2 bases and J by 4 bases, with 9 bases between the two germline ends. Germline assignment: CDR1 MNHEY and CDR2 SMNVEV (reference sequence). This CDR3 has 13 amino acids. The CDR3 is CASSLGVWYEQYF. In DNA form, the CDR3 reads TGTGCCAGCAGTTTAGGGGTTTGGTACGAGCAGTACTTC.

The chain recombines TRBV7-9 with TRBJ2-7; D not resolved. The CDR3 extends over 15 amino acids. The germline V and J ends were trimmed by 5 bases and 6 bases, with 20 bases remaining between them. Looked up from germline, CDR1 is SEHNR and CDR2 is FQNEAQ (reference sequence). CDR3 nucleotide sequence: TGTGCCAGCAGCGCCTCGGTTACGGTGGGATCCGAGCAGTACTTC. It specifies CASSASVTVGSEQYF. The variable domain in full, completed from reference TRBV7-9 and TRBJ2-7, reads DTGVSQNPRHKITKRGQNVTFRCDPISEHNRLYWYRQTLGQGPEFLTYFQNEAQLEKSRLLSDRFSAERPKGSFSTLEIQRTEQGDSAMYLCASSASVTVGSEQYFGPGTRLTVT.

The gene calls are TRBV28 and TRBJ1-2; D not certain. This CDR3 region has 14 residues. V was cut by 2 bases and J by 4 bases, with 11 bases left in between. CDR1 and CDR2 (germline): MDHEN, SYDVKM. The CDR3 DNA is TGTGCCAGCAGTTTACCGTATTCCCCCTATGGCTACACCTTC. Protein: CASSLPYSPYGYTF.

The chain has TRBV5-1 and TRBJ2-3; 12 nucleotides line up with TRBD2. The CDR3 contains 18 residues. The J segment lost 1 base and the V segment lost 3 bases, leaving 9 bases of the junction unmatched. Germline V gene sequence: CDR1 SGHRS, CDR2 YFSETQ. CDR3 protein: CASSSIGLAGSRTDTQYF. DNA for the CDR3: TGCGCCAGCAGCTCTATCGGACTAGCGGGATCTCGCACAGATACGCAGTATTTT.